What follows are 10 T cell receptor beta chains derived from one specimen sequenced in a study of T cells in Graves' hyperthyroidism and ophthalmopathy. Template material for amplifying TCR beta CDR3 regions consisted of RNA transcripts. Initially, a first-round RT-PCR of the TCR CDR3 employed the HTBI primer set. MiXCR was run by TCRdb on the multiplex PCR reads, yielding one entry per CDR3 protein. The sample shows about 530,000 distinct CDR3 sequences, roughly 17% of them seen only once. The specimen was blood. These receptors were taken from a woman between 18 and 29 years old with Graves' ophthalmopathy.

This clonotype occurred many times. The CDR3 sequence is CASSFRTGNGYEQYF. DNA for the CDR3: TGTGCCAGCAGCTTCCGGACAGGGAATGGGTACGAGCAGTACTTC. The chain combines TRBV13 with TRBJ2-7, with TRBD1 matching 8 bases. The CDR3 totals 15 residues. With 3 bases clipped from V and 4 bases from J, the junction kept 8 bases outside the gene matches. Germline loops: CDR1 PRHDT, CDR2 FYEKMQ (reference sequence). The full variable domain, with the rest looked up from reference TRBV13 and TRBJ2-7, is AAGVIQSPRHLIKEKRETATLKCYPIPRHDTVYWYQQGPGQDPQFLISFYEKMQSDKGSIPDRFSAQQFSDYHSELNMSSLELGDSALYFCASSFRTGNGYEQYFGPGTRLTVT.

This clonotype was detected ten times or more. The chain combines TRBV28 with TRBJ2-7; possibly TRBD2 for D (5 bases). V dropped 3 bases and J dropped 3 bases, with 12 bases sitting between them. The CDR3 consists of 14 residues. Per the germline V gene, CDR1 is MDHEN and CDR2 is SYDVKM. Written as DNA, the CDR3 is TGTGCCAGCAGTTTTAATGACTACGTCTACGAGCAGTACTTC. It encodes CASSFNDYVYEQYF.

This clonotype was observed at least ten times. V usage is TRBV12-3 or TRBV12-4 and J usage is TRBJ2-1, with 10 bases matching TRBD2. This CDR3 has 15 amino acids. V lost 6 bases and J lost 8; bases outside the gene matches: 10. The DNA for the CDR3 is TGTGCCAGCAGCCAAGCGGGAGGGGGATTCGATGAGCAGTTCTTC. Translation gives CASSQAGGGFDEQFF.

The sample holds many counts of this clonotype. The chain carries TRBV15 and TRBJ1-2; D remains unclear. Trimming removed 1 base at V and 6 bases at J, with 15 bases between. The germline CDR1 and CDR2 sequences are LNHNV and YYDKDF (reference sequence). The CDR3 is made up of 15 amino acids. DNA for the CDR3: TGTGCCACCAGCAGAGTTTACTCCCCGGTGGATGGCTACACCTTC. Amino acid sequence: CATSRVYSPVDGYTF. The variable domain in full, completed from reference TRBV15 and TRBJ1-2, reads DAMVIQNPRYQVTQFGKPVTLSCSQTLNHNVMYWYQQKSSQAPKLLFHYYDKDFNNEADTPDNFQSRRPNTSFCFLDIRSPGLGDTAMYLCATSRVYSPVDGYTFGSGTRLTVV.

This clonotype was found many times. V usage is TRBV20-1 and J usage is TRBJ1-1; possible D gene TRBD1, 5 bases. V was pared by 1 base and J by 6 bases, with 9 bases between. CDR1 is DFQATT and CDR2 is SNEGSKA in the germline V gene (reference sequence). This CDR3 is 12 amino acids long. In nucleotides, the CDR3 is TGCAGTGCTAGAGTAGGGGCTTCTGAAGCTTTCTTT. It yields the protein CSARVGASEAFF.

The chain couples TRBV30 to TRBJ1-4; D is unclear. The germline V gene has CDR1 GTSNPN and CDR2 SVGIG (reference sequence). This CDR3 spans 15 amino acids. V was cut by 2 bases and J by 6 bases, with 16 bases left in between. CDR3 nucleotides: TGTGCCTGGAGTCAAACGACGGCCCCCTATGAAAAACTGTTTTTT. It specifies CAWSQTTAPYEKLFF.

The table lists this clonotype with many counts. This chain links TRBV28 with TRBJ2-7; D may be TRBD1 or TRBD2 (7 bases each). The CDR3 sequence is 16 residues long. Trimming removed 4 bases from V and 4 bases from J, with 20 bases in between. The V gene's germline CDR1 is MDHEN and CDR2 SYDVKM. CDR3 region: CASSSTGYSGGYEQYF. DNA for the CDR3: TGTGCCAGCAGTTCGACAGGGTATTCGGGAGGTTACGAGCAGTACTTC.

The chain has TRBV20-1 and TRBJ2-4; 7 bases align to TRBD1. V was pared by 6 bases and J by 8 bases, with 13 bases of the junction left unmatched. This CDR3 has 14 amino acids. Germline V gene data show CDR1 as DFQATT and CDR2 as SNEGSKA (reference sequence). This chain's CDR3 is CSASTGTVGDIQYF. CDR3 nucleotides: TGCAGTGCCTCTACCGGGACAGTTGGGGACATTCAGTACTTC.

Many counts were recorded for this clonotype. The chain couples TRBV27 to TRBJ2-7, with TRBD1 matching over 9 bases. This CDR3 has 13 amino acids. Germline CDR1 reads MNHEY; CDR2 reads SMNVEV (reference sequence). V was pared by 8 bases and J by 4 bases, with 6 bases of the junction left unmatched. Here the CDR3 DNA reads TGTGCCAGCCGGACAGGGGTTAGATACGAGCAGTACTTC. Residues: CASRTGVRYEQYF.

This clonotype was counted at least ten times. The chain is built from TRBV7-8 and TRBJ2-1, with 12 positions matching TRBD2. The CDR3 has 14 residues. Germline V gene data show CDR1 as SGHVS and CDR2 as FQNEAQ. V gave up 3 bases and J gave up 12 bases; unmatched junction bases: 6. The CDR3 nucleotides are TGTGCCAGCAGCTTGTCTAGCGGGAGGGAGGTGCAGTTCTTC. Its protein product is CASSLSSGREVQFF.